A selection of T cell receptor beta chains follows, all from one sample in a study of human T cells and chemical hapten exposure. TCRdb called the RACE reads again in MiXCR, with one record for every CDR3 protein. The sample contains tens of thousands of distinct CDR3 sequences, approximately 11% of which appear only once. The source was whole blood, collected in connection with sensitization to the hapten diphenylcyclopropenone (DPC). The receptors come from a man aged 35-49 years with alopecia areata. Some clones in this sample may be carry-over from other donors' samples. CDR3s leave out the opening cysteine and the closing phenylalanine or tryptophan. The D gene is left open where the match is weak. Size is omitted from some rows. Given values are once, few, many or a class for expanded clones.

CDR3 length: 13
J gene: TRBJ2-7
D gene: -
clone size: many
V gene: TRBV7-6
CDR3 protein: ASSFDGNGFGEQY

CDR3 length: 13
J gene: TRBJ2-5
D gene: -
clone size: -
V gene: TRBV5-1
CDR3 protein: ASNEWQPGQETQY

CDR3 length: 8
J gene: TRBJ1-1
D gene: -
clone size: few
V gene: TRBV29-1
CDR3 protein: SVSTDEAF

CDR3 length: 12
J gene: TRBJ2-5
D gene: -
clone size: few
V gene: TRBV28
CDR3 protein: ASSLPPGQETQY

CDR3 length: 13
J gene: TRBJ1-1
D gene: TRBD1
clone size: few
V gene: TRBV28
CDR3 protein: ASRSGQGGSTEAF

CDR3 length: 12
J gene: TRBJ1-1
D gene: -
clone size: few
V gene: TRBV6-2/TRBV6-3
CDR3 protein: ASSYYKENTEAF

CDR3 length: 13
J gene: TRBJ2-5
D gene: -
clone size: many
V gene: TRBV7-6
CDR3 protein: ASSLVVSLSGTQY

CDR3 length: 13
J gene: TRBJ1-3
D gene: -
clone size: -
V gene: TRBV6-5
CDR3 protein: ASSYGENSGNTIY

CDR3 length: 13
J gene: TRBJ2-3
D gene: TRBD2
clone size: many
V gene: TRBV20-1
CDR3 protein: SARGLLAETDTQY

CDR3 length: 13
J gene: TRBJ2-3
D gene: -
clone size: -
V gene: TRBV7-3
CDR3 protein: ASSIDRSSTDTQY

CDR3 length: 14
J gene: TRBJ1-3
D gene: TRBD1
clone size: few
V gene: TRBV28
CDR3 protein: ASTPSAGGIGNTIY

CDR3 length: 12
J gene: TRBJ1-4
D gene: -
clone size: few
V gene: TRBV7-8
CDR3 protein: ASGMGQFNEKLF

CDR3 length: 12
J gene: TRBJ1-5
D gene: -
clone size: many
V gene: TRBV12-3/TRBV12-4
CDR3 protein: ASTPDLLNQPQH

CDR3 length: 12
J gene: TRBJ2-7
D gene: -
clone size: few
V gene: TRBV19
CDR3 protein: ASSITGNSYEQY

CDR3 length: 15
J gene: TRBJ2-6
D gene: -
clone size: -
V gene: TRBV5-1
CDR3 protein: ASSLRAPSSGANVLT

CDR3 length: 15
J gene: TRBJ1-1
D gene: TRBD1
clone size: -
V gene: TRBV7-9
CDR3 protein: ASSFPKAGQGDTEAF

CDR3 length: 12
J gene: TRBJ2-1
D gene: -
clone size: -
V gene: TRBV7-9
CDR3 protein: ASSYGGSDNQQF

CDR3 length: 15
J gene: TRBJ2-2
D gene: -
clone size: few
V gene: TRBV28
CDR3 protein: ASSPPYISSNTGELF

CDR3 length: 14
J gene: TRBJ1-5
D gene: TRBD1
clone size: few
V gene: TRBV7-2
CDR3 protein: ASSRTGGGSNQPQH

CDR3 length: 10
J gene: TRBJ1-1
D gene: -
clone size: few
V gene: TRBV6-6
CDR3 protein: ATTGVNTEAF

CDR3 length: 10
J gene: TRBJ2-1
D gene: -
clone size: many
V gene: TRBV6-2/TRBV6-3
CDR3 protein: ASSYSTGEQF

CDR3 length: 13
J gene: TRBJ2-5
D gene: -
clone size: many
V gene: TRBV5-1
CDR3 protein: ASSLSDTEGETQY

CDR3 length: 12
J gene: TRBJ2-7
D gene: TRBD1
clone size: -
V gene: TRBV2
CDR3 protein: ASSLTGESYEQY

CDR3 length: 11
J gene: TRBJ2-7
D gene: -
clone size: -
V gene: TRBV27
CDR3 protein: ASSLQGNYEQY

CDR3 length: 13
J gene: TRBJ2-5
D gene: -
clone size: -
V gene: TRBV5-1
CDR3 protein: ASSLVGAGEETQY

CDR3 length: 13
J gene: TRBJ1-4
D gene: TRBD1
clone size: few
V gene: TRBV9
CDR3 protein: ASSSYRGANEKLF